What follows is one TCR beta chain and its context. The data are from a study of OX40 agonist ivuxolimab in advanced cancers. Only in-frame clones appear in the TCRdb table, and some are missing; sequencing was by immunoSEQ multiplex PCR. The sample lists 70,000 to 80,000 clones; about 91% were seen once. Trimming removed 3 bases at V and 0 bases at J, with 15 bases between. The CDR3 totals 17 residues. Germline assignment: CDR1 MGHRA and CDR2 YSYEKL. The starting material was CD4+ or CD8+ T cells sorted from blood, obtained in a trial of the OX40 agonist ivuxolimab. The sequence was collected from an adult with an advanced solid tumor such as melanoma, head and neck, liver or kidney cancer. V gene TRBV4-1 combines with J gene TRBJ1-3, with D tentatively TRBD1 (5 bases). DNA for the CDR3: TGCGCCAGCAGCCACCAGTTGGAGACAGACTCTGGAAACACCATATATTTT. This encodes CASSHQLETDSGNTIYF.